The following is a TCR beta chain sequence with its context. Antigen unknown. This sample is drawn from a study of response to subunit inactivated influenza vaccine. Whole-study results and caveats: Authors proposed each seasonal influenza vaccination draws in few new T cells.

Germline V gene sequence: CDR1 DFQATT, CDR2 SNEGSKA (reference sequence). Trimming removed 0 bases at V and 0 bases at J, with 3 bases between. The CDR3 consists of 13 residues. MiXCR, run by TCRdb on the RT-PCR reads, gives a single entry per CDR3 protein. The sample shows approximately 500,000 distinct CDR3 sequences, over 10% of them seen only once. The source is a man aged 45 to 65 who received an inactivated influenza vaccine. The input for sequencing was PBMCs from blood, taken roughly 47 days after vaccination. The rearrangement joins TRBV20-1 to TRBJ1-5, with unresolved D. CDR3 in DNA: TGCAGTGCTAGAGATTATAGCAATCAGCCCCAGCATTTT. This encodes CSARDYSNQPQHF.